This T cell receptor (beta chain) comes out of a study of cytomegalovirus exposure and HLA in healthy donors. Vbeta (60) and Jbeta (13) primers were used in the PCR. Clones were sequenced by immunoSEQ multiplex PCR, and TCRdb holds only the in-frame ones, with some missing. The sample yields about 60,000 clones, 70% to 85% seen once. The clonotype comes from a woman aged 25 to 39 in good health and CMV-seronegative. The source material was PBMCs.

The CDR3 here is CAWSVLRGEPGYF. CDR3 sequence (DNA): TGTGCCTGGAGTGTACTCCGGGGGGAGCCGGGGTATTTT. The V call is TRBV30, the J call TRBJ2-3, with 7 bases that match TRBD2. This CDR3 comprises 13 residues. Germline V gene lookup returns CDR1 GTSNPN and CDR2 SVGIG (reference sequence). V was pared by 0 bases and J by 14 bases, with 11 bases of the junction left unmatched.